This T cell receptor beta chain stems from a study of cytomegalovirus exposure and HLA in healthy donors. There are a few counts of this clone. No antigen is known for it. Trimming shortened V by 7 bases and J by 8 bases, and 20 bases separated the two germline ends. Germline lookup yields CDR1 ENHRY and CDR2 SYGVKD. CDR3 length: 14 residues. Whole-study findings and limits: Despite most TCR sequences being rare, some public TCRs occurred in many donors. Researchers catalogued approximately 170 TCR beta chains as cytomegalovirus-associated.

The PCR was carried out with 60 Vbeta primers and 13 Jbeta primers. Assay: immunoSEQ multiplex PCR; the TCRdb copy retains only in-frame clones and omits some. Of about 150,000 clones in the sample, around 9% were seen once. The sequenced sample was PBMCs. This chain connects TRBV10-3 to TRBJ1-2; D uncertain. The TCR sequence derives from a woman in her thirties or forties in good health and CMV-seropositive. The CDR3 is CAITEGIGPTGYTF. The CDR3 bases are TGTGCCATCACAGAGGGTATAGGGCCCACGGGCTACACCTTC.